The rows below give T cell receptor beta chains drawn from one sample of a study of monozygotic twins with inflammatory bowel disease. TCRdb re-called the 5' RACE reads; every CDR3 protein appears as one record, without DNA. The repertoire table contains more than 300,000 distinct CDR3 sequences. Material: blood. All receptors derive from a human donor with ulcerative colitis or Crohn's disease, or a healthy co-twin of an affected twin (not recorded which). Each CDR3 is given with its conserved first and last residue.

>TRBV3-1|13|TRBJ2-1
CASSQLLRNEQFF
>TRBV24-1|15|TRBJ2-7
CATSEKGTSGDEQYF
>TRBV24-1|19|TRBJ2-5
CATSDLGQGVLGSGETQYF
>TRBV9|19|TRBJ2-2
CASSQREGAGGLKTGELFF
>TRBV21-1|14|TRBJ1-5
CASTFAGRGQPQHF
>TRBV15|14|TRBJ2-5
CATSGLAGEETQYF
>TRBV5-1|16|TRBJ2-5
CASSFFSGGQQETQYF
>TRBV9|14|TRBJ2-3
CASSAPTPGETQYF
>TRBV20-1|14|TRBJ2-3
CSARDGPRARTQYF
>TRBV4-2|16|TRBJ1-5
CASSQDKGRANQPQHF
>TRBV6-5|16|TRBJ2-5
CASSYSRSWRWETQYF
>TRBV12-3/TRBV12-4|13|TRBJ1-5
CASSLTGAQPQHF
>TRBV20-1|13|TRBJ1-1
CSARRTGNTEAFF
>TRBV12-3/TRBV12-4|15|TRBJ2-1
CASSRSGGAIDEQFF
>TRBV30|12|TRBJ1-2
CAWSKTGGGYTF
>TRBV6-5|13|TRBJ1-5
CASSYEARQPQHF
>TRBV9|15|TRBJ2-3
CASSSRGTGADTQYF
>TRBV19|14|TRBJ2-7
CASSAGTGHYEQYF
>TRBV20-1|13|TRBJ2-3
CSATTDRADTQYF
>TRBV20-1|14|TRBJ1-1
CSASGQGMNTEAFF
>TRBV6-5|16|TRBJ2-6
CASSYTTGAGANVLTF
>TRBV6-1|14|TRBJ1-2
CASRISGTVYGYTF
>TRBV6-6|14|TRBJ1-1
CATERGFSNTEAFF
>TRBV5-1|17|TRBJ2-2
CASSLDPAGGNTGELFF
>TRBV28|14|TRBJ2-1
CASSLHSGVNEQFF
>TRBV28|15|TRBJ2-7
CASSNPGQVKYEQYF
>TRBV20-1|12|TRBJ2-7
CSASDRGYEQYF
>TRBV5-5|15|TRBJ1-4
CASSTRVSSNEKLFF
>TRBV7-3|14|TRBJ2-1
CASSSGGAHNEQFF
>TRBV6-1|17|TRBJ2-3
CASSPRGGTTRTDTQYF
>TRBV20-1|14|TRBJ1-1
CSARNRVKNTEAFF
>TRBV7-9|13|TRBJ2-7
CASSYWTSYERYF
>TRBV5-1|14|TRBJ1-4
CASSLATGAEKLFF
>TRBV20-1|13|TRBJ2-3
CSAPGVGTDTQYF
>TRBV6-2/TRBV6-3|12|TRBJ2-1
CASSYPYNEQFF
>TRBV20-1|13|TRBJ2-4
CSAERAGTDIQYF
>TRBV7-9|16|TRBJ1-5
CASSISTGGRNQPQHF
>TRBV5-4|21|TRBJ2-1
CASSLTRGGLAVLSSYNEQFF
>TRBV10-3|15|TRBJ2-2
CAISESGTNTGELFF
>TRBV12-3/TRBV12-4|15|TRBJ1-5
CASSFLPGPNQPQHF
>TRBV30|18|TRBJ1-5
CAWDAGTGIHYSNQPQHF
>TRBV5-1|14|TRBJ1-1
CASSLEWVNTEAFF
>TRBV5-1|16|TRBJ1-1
CASSGSSGTANTEAFF
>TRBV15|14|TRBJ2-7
CATSSRSGVDEQYF
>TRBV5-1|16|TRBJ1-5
CASSPDRVGSNQPQHF
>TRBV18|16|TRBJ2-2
CASSPRGQGQSGELFF
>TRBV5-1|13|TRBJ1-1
CASSSQDREEAFF
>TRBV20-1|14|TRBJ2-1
CSASEAGGLNEQFF
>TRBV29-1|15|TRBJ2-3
CSVEAPGGGTDTQYF
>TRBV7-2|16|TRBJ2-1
CASSTLGRGAYNEQFF